The 27 T cell receptor beta chains reported below all come from one sample, sequenced in a study of blood T cell repertoires in COVID-19. TCRdb's table, derived via immunoSEQ multiplex PCR, lists solely in-frame clones and lacks some. The sample carries about 190,000 clones, 70% to 80% recorded once. Sequencing was done on a sample of PBMCs or T cells enriched from blood (not recorded which). The receptor source for this set is a woman aged 45-60 years who had recovered from COVID-19.

The CDR3 sequence is CASSRQGTSTDTQYF. CDR3 in DNA: TGTGCCAGTAGTAGACAGGGTACTAGCACAGATACGCAGTATTTT. The J gene is TRBJ2-3, the V gene TRBV19; 7 bases align to TRBD1. The V and J ends lost 4 bases and 0 bases, in that order; junction bases with no gene match: 4. The CDR3 is 15 amino acids. CDR1 and CDR2 (germline): LNHDA, SQIVND (reference sequence). Looking up the rest from reference TRBV19 and TRBJ2-3 gives the full variable domain: DGGITQSPKYLFRKEGQNVTLSCEQNLNHDAMYWYRQDPGQGLRLIYYSQIVNDFQKGDIAEGYSVSREKKESFPLTVTSAQKNPTAFYLCASSRQGTSTDTQYFGPGTRLTVL.

The gene calls are TRBV2 and TRBJ2-3; 11 nucleotides align to TRBD1. Unmatched junction bases numbered 7, after V lost 5 bases and J lost 6 bases. Germline V CDR1 and CDR2: SNHLY, FYNNEI. This CDR3 region has 15 residues. Here the CDR3 DNA reads TGTGCCAGCAGTCCGGGACAGGGGGGTTTGGATACGCAGTATTTT. Its protein is CASSPGQGGLDTQYF.

The CDR3 nucleotides read TGTGCCAGTAGCCTTTTCCCCGGGACAGGGAACACTGAAGCTTTCTTT. Encoded protein: CASSLFPGTGNTEAFF. V and J are TRBV19 and TRBJ1-1; 8 bases are shared with TRBD1. This CDR3 has 16 amino acids. Germline V gene sequence: CDR1 LNHDA, CDR2 SQIVND (reference sequence). V shed 6 bases and J 1 base; nucleotides not matched to a gene: 10.

A single count supports this clone. The chain uses TRBV29-1 and TRBJ1-5, with a possible D match to TRBD1 (5 bases). Germline V gene data show CDR1 as SQVTM and CDR2 as ANQGSEA. The CDR3 has 13 amino acids. CDR3 sequence: CSFVGGAGQPQHF. The DNA of the CDR3 is TGCAGTTTTGTAGGAGGGGCCGGTCAGCCCCAGCATTTT.

The rearrangement links TRBV5-1 to TRBJ1-5; D is possibly TRBD1 (6 bases). Germline assignment: CDR1 SGHRS and CDR2 YFSETQ. The CDR3 has 14 amino acids. Trimming left V 2 bases short and J 4 bases short, with 10 bases between. CDR3 coding DNA: TGCGCCAGCAGCTTAGGGGGGGGGAATCAGCCCCAGCATTTT. This encodes CASSLGGGNQPQHF.

About this clone itself: In the same sample, other DNA sequences code for this CDR3. The V gene is TRBV28, the J gene TRBJ1-2, with a possible D match to TRBD1 (5 bases). CDR3 length: 13 residues. Looked up from germline, CDR1 is MDHEN and CDR2 is SYDVKM. Trimming shortened V by 2 bases and J by 4 bases, and 8 bases separated the two germline ends. The CDR3 region is CASSLGGSYGYTF. In nucleotides, the CDR3 is TGTGCCAGCAGTTTAGGGGGGAGCTATGGCTACACCTTC.

This clone was counted a few times. The chain joins TRBV4-3 to TRBJ2-7; D may be TRBD2 (5 bases). The CDR3 contains 16 residues. CDR1 is LGHNA and CDR2 is YSLEER in the germline V gene. Trimming cost V 3 bases and J 1 base, with 16 bases left between them. Written as DNA, the CDR3 is TGCGCCAGCAGCCAGACGAGGGCAGGCCCTTCCTACGAGCAGTACTTC. Its protein is CASSQTRAGPSYEQYF.

J is TRBJ1-3 and V is TRBV28; TRBD1 matches 11 bases. The CDR3 runs 16 residues. Per the germline V gene, CDR1 is MDHEN and CDR2 is SYDVKM. J lost 3 bases, V lost 6 bases, and 7 bases had no gene match. Here the CDR3 reads CASSQGTGGLGNTIYF. Written as DNA, the CDR3 is TGTGCCAGCAGCCAAGGGACAGGGGGACTTGGAAACACCATATATTTT.

This rearrangement joins TRBV5-5 to TRBJ1-1; a weak D match, TRBD1 (6 bases). The length of the CDR3 is 15 residues. The V gene's germline CDR1 is SGHKS and CDR2 YYEKEE (reference sequence). V shed 7 bases and J shed 4 bases, with 20 bases lying between them. The CDR3 protein is CASYWSGGAVTEAFF. The CDR3 region has the DNA TGTGCCAGCTACTGGTCTGGGGGCGCGGTCACTGAAGCTTTCTTT.

The V and J genes are TRBV24-1 and TRBJ2-5; 9 nucleotides align to TRBD1. There are 15 residues in the CDR3. The trim removed 0 bases at V and 5 bases at J, leaving 3 bases unmatched. Germline values: CDR1 KGHDR, CDR2 SFDVKD. In DNA form, the CDR3 reads TGTGCCACCAGTGATTTGGGACAGGGGATGGAGACCCAGTACTTC. As protein: CATSDLGQGMETQYF.

This clone was seen only a few times. The chain carries TRBV5-4 and TRBJ1-6; D perhaps matches TRBD1 (5 bases). CDR1 is SGHNT and CDR2 is YYREEE in the germline V gene (reference sequence). Deletions cut 4 bases from V and 6 bases from J, with 17 bases between. The CDR3 has 16 amino acids. The CDR3 coding sequence is TGTGCCAGCAGCAAAGCCCCCGCGGGACTTAATTCACCCCTCCACTTT. Amino acids: CASSKAPAGLNSPLHF.

The chain carries TRBV28 and TRBJ2-7; D may be TRBD1 (6 bases). The CDR3 length is 14 residues. V was clipped by 5 bases and J by 5 bases, with 16 bases between them. CDR1 is MDHEN and CDR2 is SYDVKM in the germline V gene. The CDR3: CASSGQTYRNEQYF. In DNA form, the CDR3 reads TGTGCCAGCAGTGGACAGACATACAGGAACGAGCAGTACTTC.

Concerning this clone itself: The junction departs from the called germline gene at one end, perhaps through a read error. V and J are TRBV7-3 and TRBJ2-2, with TRBD1 identical over 8 bases. Germline lookup yields CDR1 SGHTA and CDR2 FQGTGA. The CDR3 totals 15 residues. The CDR3 protein is CASSLTGGNTGELFF. As DNA, the CDR3 is TGTGCCAGCAGCCTAACAGGGGGTAACACCGGGGAGCTGTTTTTT. The whole variable domain, filled in from reference TRBV7-3 and TRBJ2-2, reads GAGVSQTPSNKVTEKGKYVELRCDPISGHTALYWYRQSLGQGPEFLIYFQGTGAADDSGLPNDRFFAVRPEGSVSTLKIQRTERGDSAVYLCASSLTGGNTGELFFGEGSRLTVL.

The chain carries TRBV7-3 and TRBJ2-1, with D possibly matching TRBD2 (6 bases). Looked up from germline, CDR1 is SGHTA and CDR2 is FQGTGA. This CDR3 has 14 amino acids. The V end lost 1 base, the J end lost 6 bases, and 10 bases lay between the germline ends. The CDR3 protein is CASSLRGVVNEQFF. The CDR3, as DNA: TGTGCCAGCAGCTTAAGGGGGGTGGTCAATGAGCAGTTCTTC.

This clone was recorded once. The chain carries TRBV28 and TRBJ2-1, with 10 bases aligning to TRBD2. The CDR3 totals 16 residues. CDR1 MDHEN and CDR2 SYDVKM come from the germline V gene. V was clipped by 3 bases and J by 7 bases; unmatched bases: 9. The CDR3 reads CASSFRRTSGKNEQFF. The CDR3 DNA follows: TGTGCCAGCAGTTTCCGTAGGACTAGCGGCAAAAATGAGCAGTTCTTC.

This clone was recorded only once. The gene calls are TRBV11-3 and TRBJ2-1, with D maybe TRBD2 (7 bases). V lost 5 bases to trimming and J lost 0 bases, with 11 bases between them. The CDR3 runs to 15 residues. From germline, CDR1 is SGHNT and CDR2 YENEEA. The CDR3 DNA is TGTGCCAGCAGCCAGAGGGGGGGCTCCTACAATGAGCAGTTCTTC. This sequence encodes CASSQRGGSYNEQFF.

V is TRBV28 and J is TRBJ1-2, with a weak D call TRBD1 (6 bases). There are 13 residues in the CDR3. Germline V lookup: CDR1 MDHEN, CDR2 SYDVKM. V shed 6 bases and J shed 5 bases, with 13 bases lying between them. The CDR3 DNA is TGTGCCAGCAGAACACAGGGTCCATATGGCTACACCTTC. Its protein is CASRTQGPYGYTF.

CDR3 region: CASNLQGSGRFF. The DNA for the CDR3 is TGTGCCAGCAACTTACAGGGAAGCGGTCGGTTCTTC. The chain combines TRBV28 with TRBJ2-1; a weak D match, TRBD1 (6 bases). V was cut by 7 bases and J by 15 bases, with 19 bases left in between. CDR1 and CDR2 from the germline V gene are MDHEN and SYDVKM. CDR3 size: 12 residues.

V gene TRBV4-3 combines with J gene TRBJ1-5; D not resolved. The CDR3 length is 13 residues. Germline CDR1 and CDR2: LGHNA and YSLEER. Trimming shortened V by 4 bases and J by 11 bases, and 15 bases separated the two germline ends. The CDR3 sequence is CASSLSPERAQHF. The CDR3 region has the DNA TGCGCCAGCAGCCTGTCCCCGGAGCGAGCCCAGCATTTT.

This chain uses TRBV6-2 or TRBV6-3 with TRBJ2-5; 10 bases map to TRBD2. With V trimmed by 4 bases and J by 0 bases, 11 bases remained unmatched. CDR1 is MNHEY and CDR2 is SVGEGT in the germline V gene. The CDR3 is 18 amino acids. CDR3 region: CASSFSGGIAMYQETQYF. For the CDR3, the DNA is TGTGCCAGCAGTTTTAGCGGGGGGATTGCTATGTACCAAGAGACCCAGTACTTC.

The chain is built from TRBV5-1 and TRBJ2-5, with 7 bases that match TRBD1. The CDR3 is made up of 15 amino acids. Germline CDR1 and CDR2: SGHRS and YFSETQ. V shed 4 bases and J 0 bases; nucleotides not matched to a gene: 6. CDR3 sequence (DNA): TGCGCCAGCAGCCCCGGGACAGCCCACCAAGAGACCCAGTACTTC. Translated: CASSPGTAHQETQYF.

V usage is TRBV28 and J usage is TRBJ1-2; D call uncertain. Germline CDR1 is MDHEN and CDR2 is SYDVKM. V dropped 2 bases and J dropped 4 bases, with 8 bases sitting between them. The CDR3 is made up of 13 amino acids. CDR3 coding DNA: TGTGCCAGCAGTTTAGCGTTCGTCTATGGCTACACCTTC. It yields the protein CASSLAFVYGYTF.

This clone has just one count. The J gene is TRBJ2-5, the V gene TRBV21-1; TRBD2 is the table's D call, not checked against the DNA. TRBV21-1 is shown as a pseudogene. CDR3 length equals 14 residues. As DNA, the CDR3 is TGTGCCAGCAGCAGAGGAACTAACCGGGAGACCCAGTACTTC. It codes for CASSRGTNRETQYF.

This clone was found a few times. The chain uses TRBV7-9 and TRBJ2-7, with a weak D call TRBD1 (5 bases). The CDR3 spans 12 residues. V dropped 5 bases and J dropped 6 bases, with 11 bases sitting between them. Germline CDR1 and CDR2: SEHNR and FQNEAQ (reference sequence). The CDR3 sequence is CASSIRVGEQYF. DNA for the CDR3: TGTGCCAGCAGCATCAGGGTGGGCGAGCAGTACTTC.

The rearrangement joins TRBV13 to TRBJ2-1; D might be TRBD1 (6 bases). CDR1 and CDR2 from the germline V gene are PRHDT and FYEKMQ (reference sequence). This CDR3 region has 16 residues. Trimming removed 2 bases at V and 6 bases at J, with 17 bases between. DNA of the CDR3: TGTGCCAGCAGCTTACCAGGGGCTGGGGGCCTCAATGAGCAGTTCTTC. Translation gives CASSLPGAGGLNEQFF.

The chain carries TRBV7-9 and TRBJ2-4; possibly TRBD2 for D (7 bases). V lost 8 bases and J lost 8, with 19 bases in between. The CDR3 is 14 amino acids. CDR1 SEHNR and CDR2 FQNEAQ come from the germline V gene (reference sequence). The CDR3 protein is CASGRGGGPDIQYF. Written as DNA, the CDR3 is TGTGCCAGCGGACGAGGGGGAGGGCCGGACATTCAGTACTTC. The full variable domain, rest sourced from reference TRBV7-9 and TRBJ2-4, is DTGVSQNPRHKITKRGQNVTFRCDPISEHNRLYWYRQTLGQGPEFLTYFQNEAQLEKSRLLSDRFSAERPKGSFSTLEIQRTEQGDSAMYLCASGRGGGPDIQYFGAGTRLSVL.

Only one count was recorded for this clone. The gene calls are TRBV15 and TRBJ2-4; D is uncertain. Trimming took 5 bases from V and 1 from J, leaving 12 bases between them. Germline CDR1 reads LNHNV; CDR2 reads YYDKDF (reference sequence). CDR3 length: 15 residues. The CDR3 nucleotides read TGTGCCACCAGCGACCCGACTGCTGCCAAAAACATTCAGTACTTC. Its translation is CATSDPTAAKNIQYF.